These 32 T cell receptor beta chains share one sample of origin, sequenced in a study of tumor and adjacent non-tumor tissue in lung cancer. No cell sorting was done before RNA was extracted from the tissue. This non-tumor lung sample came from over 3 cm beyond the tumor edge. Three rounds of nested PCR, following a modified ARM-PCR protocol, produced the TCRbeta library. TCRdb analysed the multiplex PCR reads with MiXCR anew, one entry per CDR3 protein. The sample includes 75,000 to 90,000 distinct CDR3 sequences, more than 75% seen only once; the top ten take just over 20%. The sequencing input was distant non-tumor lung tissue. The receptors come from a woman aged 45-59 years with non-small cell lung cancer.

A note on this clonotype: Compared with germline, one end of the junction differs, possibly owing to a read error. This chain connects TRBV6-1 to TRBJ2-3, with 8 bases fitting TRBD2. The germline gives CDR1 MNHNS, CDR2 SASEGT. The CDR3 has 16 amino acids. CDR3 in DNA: TGTGCCAGTAGTGAGACCTTATCGGGAGGGCGCGTTACGCAGTATTTT. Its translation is CASSETLSGGRVTQYF.

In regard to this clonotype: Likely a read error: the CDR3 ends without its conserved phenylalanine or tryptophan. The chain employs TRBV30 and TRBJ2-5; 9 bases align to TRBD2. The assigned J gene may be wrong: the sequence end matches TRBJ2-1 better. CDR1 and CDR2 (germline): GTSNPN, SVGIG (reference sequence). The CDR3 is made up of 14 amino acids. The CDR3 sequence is CAWTPVVAGETQFL. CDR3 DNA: TGTGCCTGGACCCCGGTCGTAGCGGGAGAGACCCAGTTCCTC.

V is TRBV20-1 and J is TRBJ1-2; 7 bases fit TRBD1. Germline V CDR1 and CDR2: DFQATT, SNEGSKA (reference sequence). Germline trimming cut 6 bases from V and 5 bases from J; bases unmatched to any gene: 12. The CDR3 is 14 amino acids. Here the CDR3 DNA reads TGCAGTGCAAGAAACAGGGGCTTCAATTATGGCTACACCTTC. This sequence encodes CSARNRGFNYGYTF.

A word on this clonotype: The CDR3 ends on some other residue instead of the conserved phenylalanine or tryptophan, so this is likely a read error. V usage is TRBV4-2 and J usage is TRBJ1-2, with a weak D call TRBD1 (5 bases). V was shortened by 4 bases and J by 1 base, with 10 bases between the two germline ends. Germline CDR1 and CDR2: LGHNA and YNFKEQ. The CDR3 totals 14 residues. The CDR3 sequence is CASSPDNNNYGYTS. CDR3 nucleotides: TGTGCCAGCAGCCCGGACAATAATAACTATGGCTACACCTCC.

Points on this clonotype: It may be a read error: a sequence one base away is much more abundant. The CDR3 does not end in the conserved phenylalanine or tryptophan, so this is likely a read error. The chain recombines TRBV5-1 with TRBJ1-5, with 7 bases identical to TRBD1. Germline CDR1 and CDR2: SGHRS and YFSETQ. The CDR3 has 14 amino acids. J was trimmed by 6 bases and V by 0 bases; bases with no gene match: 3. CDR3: CASSLAGDSQPQHS. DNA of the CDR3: TGCGCCAGCAGCTTGGCAGGGGACAGTCAGCCCCAGCATTCT.

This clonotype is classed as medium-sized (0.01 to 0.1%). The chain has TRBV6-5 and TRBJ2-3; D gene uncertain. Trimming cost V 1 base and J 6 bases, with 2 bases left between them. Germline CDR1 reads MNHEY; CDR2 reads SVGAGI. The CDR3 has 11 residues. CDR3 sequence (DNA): TGTGCCAGCAGTTACTATGATACGCAGTATTTT. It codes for CASSYYDTQYF.

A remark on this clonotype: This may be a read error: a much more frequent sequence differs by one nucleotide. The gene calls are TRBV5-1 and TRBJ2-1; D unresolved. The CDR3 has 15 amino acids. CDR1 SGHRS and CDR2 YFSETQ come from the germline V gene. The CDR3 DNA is TGCGCCAGCAAAAGCGACCCCCGCTCCTACAATAAGCAGTTCTTC. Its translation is CASKSDPRSYNKQFF.

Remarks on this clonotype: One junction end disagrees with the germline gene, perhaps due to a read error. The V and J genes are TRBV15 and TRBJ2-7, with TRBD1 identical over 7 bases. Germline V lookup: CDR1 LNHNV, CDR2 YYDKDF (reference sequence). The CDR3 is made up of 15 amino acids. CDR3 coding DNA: TGTGCCACCAGCAGAGACTGGGACAGATCCTACAAGCAGTACTTC. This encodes CATSRDWDRSYKQYF. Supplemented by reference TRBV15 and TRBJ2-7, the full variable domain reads DAMVIQNPRYQVTQFGKPVTLSCSQTLNHNVMYWYQQKSSQAPKLLFHYYDKDFNNEADTPDNFQSRRPNTSFCFLDIRSPGLGDTAMYLCATSRDWDRSYKQYFGPGTRLTVT.

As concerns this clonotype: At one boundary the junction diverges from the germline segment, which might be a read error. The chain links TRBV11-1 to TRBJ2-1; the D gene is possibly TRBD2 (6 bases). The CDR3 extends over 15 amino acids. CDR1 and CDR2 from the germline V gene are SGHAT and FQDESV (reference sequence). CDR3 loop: CGSSLGVADYDEQFF. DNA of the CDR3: TGTGGAAGCAGCTTGGGAGTAGCGGACTACGATGAGCAGTTCTTC.

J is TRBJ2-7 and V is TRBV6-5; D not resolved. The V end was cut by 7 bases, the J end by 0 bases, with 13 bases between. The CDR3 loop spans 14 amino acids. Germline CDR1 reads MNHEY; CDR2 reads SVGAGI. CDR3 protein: CASNLYQNSYEQYF. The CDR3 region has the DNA TGTGCCAGCAATCTATACCAAAACTCCTACGAGCAGTACTTC.

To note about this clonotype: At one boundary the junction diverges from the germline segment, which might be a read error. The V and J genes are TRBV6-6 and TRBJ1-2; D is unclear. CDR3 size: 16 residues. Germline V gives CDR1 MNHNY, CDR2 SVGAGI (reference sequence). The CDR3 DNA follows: TGTGCCAGCATTTCAAGAAGGGCACAGCTGAACTATGGTTACACCTTC. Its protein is CASISRRAQLNYGYTF.

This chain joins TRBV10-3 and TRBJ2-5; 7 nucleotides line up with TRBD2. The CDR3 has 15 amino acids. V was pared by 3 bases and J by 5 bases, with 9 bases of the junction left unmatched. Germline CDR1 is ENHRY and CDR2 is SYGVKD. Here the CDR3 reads CAISDSTNGGETQYF. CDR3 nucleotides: TGTGCCATCAGTGATTCGACAAACGGGGGGGAGACCCAGTACTTC.

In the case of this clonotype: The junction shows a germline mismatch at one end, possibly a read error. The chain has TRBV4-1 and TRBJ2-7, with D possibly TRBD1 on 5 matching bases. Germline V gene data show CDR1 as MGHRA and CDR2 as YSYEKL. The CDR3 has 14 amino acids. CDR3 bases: TGCGCCAGCAGTCAAGTTACAGGAACGGTCGAGCAGTACTTC. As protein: CASSQVTGTVEQYF.

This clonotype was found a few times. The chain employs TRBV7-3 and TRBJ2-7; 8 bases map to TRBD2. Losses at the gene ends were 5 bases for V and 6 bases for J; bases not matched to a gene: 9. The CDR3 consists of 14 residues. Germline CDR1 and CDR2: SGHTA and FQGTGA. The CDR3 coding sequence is TGTGCCAGCAGCGTTAAGGCTAGCGGGTGCGAGCAGTACTTC. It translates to CASSVKASGCEQYF.

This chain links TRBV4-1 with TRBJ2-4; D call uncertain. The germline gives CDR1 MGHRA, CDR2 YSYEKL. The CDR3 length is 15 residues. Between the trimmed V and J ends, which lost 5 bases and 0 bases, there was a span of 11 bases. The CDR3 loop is CASSRHGLAKNIQYF. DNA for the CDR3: TGCGCCAGCAGCAGGCACGGGCTAGCCAAAAACATTCAGTACTTC.

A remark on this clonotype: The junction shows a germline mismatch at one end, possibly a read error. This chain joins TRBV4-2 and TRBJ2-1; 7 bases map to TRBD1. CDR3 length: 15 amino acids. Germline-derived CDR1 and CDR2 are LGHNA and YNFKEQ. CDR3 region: CTSSQDRDRYDEQFF. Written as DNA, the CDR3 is TGTACCAGCAGCCAAGACCGGGACAGATACGATGAGCAGTTCTTC.

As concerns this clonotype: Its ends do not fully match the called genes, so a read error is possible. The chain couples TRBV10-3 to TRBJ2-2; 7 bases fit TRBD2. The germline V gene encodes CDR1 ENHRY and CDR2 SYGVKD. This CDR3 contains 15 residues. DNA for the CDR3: TGTGCCATCAGTGAGTCCCGGGTCTCGAGCGGGGAGTTGTTTTTT. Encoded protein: CAISESRVSSGELFF.

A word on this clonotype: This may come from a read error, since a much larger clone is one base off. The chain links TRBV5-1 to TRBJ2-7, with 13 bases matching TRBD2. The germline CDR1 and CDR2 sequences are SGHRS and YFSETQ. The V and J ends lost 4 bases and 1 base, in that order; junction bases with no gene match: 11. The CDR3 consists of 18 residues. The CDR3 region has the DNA TGCGCCAGCAGCCGGAATTTTACTAGCGGGAGGGTTTCCTACGAGCAGTACTTC. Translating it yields CASSRNFTSGRVSYEQYF.

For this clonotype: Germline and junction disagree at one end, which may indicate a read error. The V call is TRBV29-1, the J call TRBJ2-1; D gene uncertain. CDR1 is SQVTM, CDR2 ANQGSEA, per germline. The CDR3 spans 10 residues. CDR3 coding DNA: TGCAGCGCTGAAGTTAATGAGCAGTTCTTC. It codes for CSAEVNEQFF.

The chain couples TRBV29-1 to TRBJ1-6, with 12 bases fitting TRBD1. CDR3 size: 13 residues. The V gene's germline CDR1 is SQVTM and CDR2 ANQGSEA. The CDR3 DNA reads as TGCAATGTCTCCGGGACAGGGGGCTCGGCCCTCCACTTT. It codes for CNVSGTGGSALHF.

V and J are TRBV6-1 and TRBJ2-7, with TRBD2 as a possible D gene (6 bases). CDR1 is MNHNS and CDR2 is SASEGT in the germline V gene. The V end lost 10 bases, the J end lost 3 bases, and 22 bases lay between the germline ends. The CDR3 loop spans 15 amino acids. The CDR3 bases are TGTGCCATCAGCCTCGGGGCGGGACCTGACTACGAGCAGTACTTC. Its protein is CAISLGAGPDYEQYF.

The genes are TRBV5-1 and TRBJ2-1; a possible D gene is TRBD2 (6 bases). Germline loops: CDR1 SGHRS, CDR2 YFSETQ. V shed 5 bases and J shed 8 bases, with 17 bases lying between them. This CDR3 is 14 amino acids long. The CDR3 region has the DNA TGCGCCAGCAGGCGGGAAGGCCCTACTTATGAGCAGTTCTTC. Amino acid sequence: CASRREGPTYEQFF.

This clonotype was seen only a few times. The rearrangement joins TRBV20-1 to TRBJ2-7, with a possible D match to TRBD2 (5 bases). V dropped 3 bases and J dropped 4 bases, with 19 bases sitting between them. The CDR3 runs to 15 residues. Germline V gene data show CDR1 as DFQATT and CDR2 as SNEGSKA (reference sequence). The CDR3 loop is CSASPSSRSPYEQYF. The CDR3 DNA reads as TGCAGTGCTAGCCCATCTAGCAGGAGTCCTTACGAGCAGTACTTC.

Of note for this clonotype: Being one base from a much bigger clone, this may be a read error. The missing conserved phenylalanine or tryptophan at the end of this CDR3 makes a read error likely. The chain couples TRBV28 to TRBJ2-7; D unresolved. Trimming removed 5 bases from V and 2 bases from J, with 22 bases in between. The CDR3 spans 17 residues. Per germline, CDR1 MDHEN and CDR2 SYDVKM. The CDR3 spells CASSPISVLGGTYEQYI. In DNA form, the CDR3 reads TGTGCCAGCAGTCCCATATCGGTTCTCGGCGGTACCTACGAGCAGTACATC.

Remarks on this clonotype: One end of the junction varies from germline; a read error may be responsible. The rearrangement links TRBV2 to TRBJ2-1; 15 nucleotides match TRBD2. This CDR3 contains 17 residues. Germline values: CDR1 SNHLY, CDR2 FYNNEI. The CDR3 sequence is CANTPGLAGGVYNEQLF. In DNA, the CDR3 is TGTGCCAACACCCCCGGACTAGCGGGAGGGGTGTACAATGAGCAGCTCTTC.

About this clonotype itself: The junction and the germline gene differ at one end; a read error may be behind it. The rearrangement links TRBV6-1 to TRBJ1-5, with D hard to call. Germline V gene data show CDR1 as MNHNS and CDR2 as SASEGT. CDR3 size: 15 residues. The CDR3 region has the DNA TGTACCAGCAGAACTGGACCGGGCCTTCCTCAGCCCCAGCATTTC. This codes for CTSRTGPGLPQPQHF.

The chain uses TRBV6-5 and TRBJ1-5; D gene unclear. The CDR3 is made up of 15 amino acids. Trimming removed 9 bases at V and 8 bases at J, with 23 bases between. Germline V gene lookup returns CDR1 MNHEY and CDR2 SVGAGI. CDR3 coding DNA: TGTGCCAGAAGTCACGACCGGGCAGCAGACAAGCCCCAGCATTTT. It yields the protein CARSHDRAADKPQHF.

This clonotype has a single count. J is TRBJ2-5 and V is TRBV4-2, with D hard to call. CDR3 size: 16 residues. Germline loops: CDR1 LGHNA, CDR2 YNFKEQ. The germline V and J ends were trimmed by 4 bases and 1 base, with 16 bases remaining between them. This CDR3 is CASSLLTVTAQETQYF. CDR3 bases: TGTGCCAGCAGCCTATTGACCGTGACGGCCCAAGAGACCCAGTACTTC.

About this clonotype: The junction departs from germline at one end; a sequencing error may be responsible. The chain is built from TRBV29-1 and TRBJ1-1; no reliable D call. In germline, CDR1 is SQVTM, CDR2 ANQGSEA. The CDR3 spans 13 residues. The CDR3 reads CSVEKGIGIEAFF. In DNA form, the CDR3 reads TGCAGTGTTGAAAAAGGCATAGGCATTGAAGCTTTCTTT. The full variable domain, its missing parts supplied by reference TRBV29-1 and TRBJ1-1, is SAVISQKPSRDICQRGTSLTIQCQVDSQVTMMFWYRQQPGQSLTLIATANQGSEATYESGFVIDKFPISRPNLTFSTLTVSNMSPEDSSIYLCSVEKGIGIEAFFGQGTRLTVV.

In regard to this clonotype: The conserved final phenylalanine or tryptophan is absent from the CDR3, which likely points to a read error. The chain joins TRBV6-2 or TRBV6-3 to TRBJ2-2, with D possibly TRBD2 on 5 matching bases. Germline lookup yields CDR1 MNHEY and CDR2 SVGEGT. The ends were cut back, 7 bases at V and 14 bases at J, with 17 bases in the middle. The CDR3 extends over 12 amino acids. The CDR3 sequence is CASNPDTGKLFS. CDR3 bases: TGTGCCAGCAACCCAGACACCGGGAAACTGTTTTCT.

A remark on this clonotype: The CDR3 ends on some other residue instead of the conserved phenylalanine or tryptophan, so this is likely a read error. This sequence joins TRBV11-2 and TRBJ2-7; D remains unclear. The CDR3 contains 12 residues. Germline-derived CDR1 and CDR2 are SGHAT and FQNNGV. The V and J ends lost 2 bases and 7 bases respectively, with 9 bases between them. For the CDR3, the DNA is TGTGCCAGCAGCTTAAACAGTGGGGAGCAGTACTTA. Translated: CASSLNSGEQYL.

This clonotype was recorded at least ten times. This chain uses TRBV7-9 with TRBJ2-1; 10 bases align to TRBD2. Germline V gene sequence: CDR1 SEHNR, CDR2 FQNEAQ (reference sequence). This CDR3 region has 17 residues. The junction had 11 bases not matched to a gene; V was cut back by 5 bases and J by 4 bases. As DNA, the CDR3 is TGTGCCAGCAGCCCAAGGCGGACTAGCGGCCTTTACAATGAGCAGTTCTTC. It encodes CASSPRRTSGLYNEQFF.